This entry describes one TCR beta chain. Its antigen target is currently unknown. No base quality values were provided; no much bigger clone lies one nucleotide off. The cohort comprised around 700 healthy bone marrow donors. All cohort members were sampled while nominally healthy, although unrecorded immune exposures were likely present. The donor was CMV seropositive and belonged to the group of over 250 seropositive cohort members. Every donor gave a peripheral blood sample, and the peripheral blood mononuclear cells from that sample were used for TCR beta sequencing. The Qiagen DNeasy Blood Extraction Kit was used to extract genomic DNA from the blood cell samples. This sample was taken from a study of cytomegalovirus exposure and HLA in healthy donors (dated 2017 in TCRdb). Context from the whole study: According to an earlier analysis of a few hundred of the donors, 150 million to 200 million T cells yielded roughly 110 million unique TCR beta sequences and approximately 280 Gb of sequence data. Roughly 5 DR-DQ haplotypes were handled as single units for association and clustering, since linkage in the cohort was strong. Donor age, sex, ethnicity and CMV serostatus were compiled together with the repertoire data. The later analysis used no new phenotypic data to find candidate immune exposures, relying instead on TCR beta sequences and their occurrence across donors. The genetic ancestry cluster associated with self-reported Caucasian donors included roughly four fifths of the roughly 410 genotyped donors. About 280 gigabases of sequencing data and 80 million or so unique TCR sequences were included in an early release covering roughly 600 HLA-typed donors. HLA typing included class I and class II loci at four-digit resolution. To decide whether each TCR beta V gene segment behaved as functional or pseudogenic, an earlier analysis of some 570 of the donors relied on high-throughput TCR beta sequencing. Among about 370 genotyped donors of the cohort, an average of approximately 200,000 unique TCR beta nucleotide sequences was sequenced per donor, of which about 20% were non-productive. The study used immunosequencing to profile the T cell repertoires of under 700 subjects and linked those repertoires to cytomegalovirus serostatus. A later genetic analysis took genome-wide SNP genotypes for about 60% of the roughly 670 donors and used that subset as a discovery cohort. High-throughput TCR immunosequencing, statistical association of individual TCRs with disease status, and machine learning were combined to predict cytomegalovirus infection status. In addition to the first cohort of 650 to 800 subjects, a separate validation cohort of 130 or so different subjects was used. In a later analysis, previously published TCR beta repertoires from 500 to 750 donors were re-analyzed and high-resolution HLA genotyping was added so that TCR occurrence patterns could be studied. The aim of the study was to test whether cataloging public T cell receptors could identify signatures of past pathogen exposure. Typing coverage differed by locus: A, B, C, DRB1 and DQB1 were typed in roughly 620-630 donors, DQA1 in about 510, DPA1 in some 570, and DPB1 in about 450. All discovery cohort repertoires had been generated on a single sequencing platform. The paper as a whole reports these results and caveats: In a later genetic analysis, fewer N-insertions in productive TCRs were reported among donors in an Asian-associated ancestry cluster than the roughly 700-donor mean. Several of the top co-occurrence clusters appeared to be linked to parvovirus B19, influenza, CMV and Epstein-Barr virus, according to a later analysis. A later analysis found that most CMV-associated TCR beta chains appeared HLA-restricted, with HLA associations seemingly driven largely by CMV exposure. V-gene and J-gene trimming of TCR beta chains was associated with a missense DCLRE1C variant in a later genetic analysis, and the association was replicated in an independent cohort. The sequencing pipeline was judged likely to have produced a cluster of highly shared sequence variants as a technical artifact. Broadly in line with IMGT annotations, most TCR beta V segments showed up in productive rearrangements about 87% or about 30% of the time in an earlier analysis of roughly 590 of the donors. The study listed 150 to 200 TCR beta chains as associated with cytomegalovirus. Because some donors lacked HLA typing at each locus, the association tests relied only on the typed subset. Strong co-occurrence of HLA alleles, especially DR and DQ, made assigning TCR associations to individual alleles difficult. Some IMGT-functional V segments, including TRBV6-2 and TRBV6-3, could not be told apart with the 87-base-pair reads, so those segments were excluded. This cohort had only TCR beta chains sequenced, and the lack of alpha or paired-chain data limited which features could be detected. CMV serostatus was the only immune exposure information available for the cohort. A further reported finding was that TCR beta sequences accurately predicted the HLA-A and HLA-B alleles for most subjects in the first cohort. Correlated functional status among segregating V segments might be attributable to linkage disequilibrium, but an unknown experimental factor could not be ruled out. Because counts were too low, fewer than 20 rarely observed V segments, including chromosome 9 orphons, were excluded from the earlier analysis of 587 of the donors. The classifier was reported to diagnose cytomegalovirus status with high specificity and sensitivity in both the original and validation cohorts. At a false discovery rate of 0.05, a later analysis linked approximately 18,000 TCR beta sequences to specific HLA alleles. According to the authors, the approach could potentially be generalized to other disease states and immunological phenotypes. A few of the identified cytomegalovirus-associated TCR beta chains were confirmed in vitro to be specific for cytomegalovirus antigens. Compared with equally common non-associated chains, HLA-associated TCR beta chains in a later analysis were more clonally expanded and had lower generation probabilities. In a later analysis, the rate of TCR association differed among HLA loci, with DRB1 alleles having the most associated TCRs and HLA-C alleles having the fewest. Presence/absence analyses assumed roughly uniform sequencing depth across donors, an assumption that may not hold. Most TCR sequences were observed very rarely across donors, whereas some public TCRs were present in many individuals.

The CDR3 spans 15 residues, from the cysteine through the phenylalanine. Solely the CDR3 DNA is kept, with 45 bases framed from the first base. Via the germline V gene, CDR1 is LGHNA and CDR2 YNFKEQ. Library preparation used the immunoSEQ multiplex PCR assay. A mixture of 60 forward primers for TCR Vbeta segments and 13 reverse primers for TCR Jbeta segments was used in the multiplex PCR. A multiplex PCR assay on genomic DNA amplified the CDR3 region of rearranged TCR beta genes. The Illumina HiSeq System was used to sequence the amplified TCR beta libraries as 87-base-pair reads. In the source study's methods: A later analysis tallied roughly 80 million unique TCR beta chains across the 666 repertoires, and around 9.9 million of those chains were shared by two or more donors. Raw reads were error-corrected and collapsed into unique sequences by a nearest-neighbor algorithm in which closely related sequences were merged to remove PCR and sequencing errors. Alignment of CDR3 sequences to IMGT reference sequences was used to assign V, D and J gene segments. For a sequence to be retained, at least a six-nucleotide match to both a V gene segment and a J gene segment was required. A rearrangement counted as productive if the CDR3 had no stop codons and remained in frame with V and J, and every other rearrangement counted as non-productive. CDR3 was defined by IMGT convention, running from the second conserved V-encoded cysteine to the conserved J-encoded phenylalanine. Sequences without an unambiguous match to a single V gene segment were excluded from the earlier analysis of about 630 of the donors. An earlier analysis of some 610 of the donors called V segments functional above 56.7% productive rearrangements and segregating when the between-donor standard deviation exceeded 5%. To diagnose cytomegalovirus status from the catalog of TCR beta chain sequences, a statistical classification framework was built. V and J gene assignment, in a later analysis, came from comparing TCR nucleotide sequences with IMGT/GENE-DB human TR gene sequences. A later analysis assigned CDR3 sequences and most-parsimonious VDJ recombination scenarios with the TCRdist pipeline. In a later analysis, every TCR beta chain was defined by the combination of its CDR3 amino acid sequence and its V-gene family, and reads without a unique V-gene family were dropped. To address suspected cross-contamination and a sequencing artifact, a later analysis removed over 500 highly shared, low-generation-probability nucleotide sequences. A later analysis calculated a clonal expansion index for each public chain from normalized within-repertoire ranks of inferred template counts. Generation probabilities in a later analysis came from a VDJ recombination model fitted to out-of-frame rearrangements, and those results were checked against IGoR. In a later analysis, hypergeometric tests were used to score TCR-TCR, TCR-HLA and TCR-CMV co-occurrence, with a repertoire-size bias correction applied to TCR pairs. In a later analysis, false discovery rates were estimated by permuting HLA or CMV assignments 20 times. A later analysis grouped co-occurring TCRs with DBSCAN, adding TCRdist sequence similarity when clustering within HLA-allele-positive subsets. Repertoires with fewer than 30,000 or more than 120,000 public chains, plus five repertoires with anomalous nucleotide sharing, were excluded from co-occurrence clustering. TCRdb limited this immuneACCESS table to in-frame rearrangements with V and J called. A share of clones is missing; checked studies link under half to unresolved V genes, and the rest is unexplained. That table gives V, J and clone size, and the DNA gave D and trimming. In this sample the table shows around 150,000 clones, about 80% of which occur a single time. Jointly, the top ten make up 9% to 10% of the sample.

The receptor's source is a man in his late teens or twenties in good health and CMV-seropositive. The source material was PBMCs. This chain is built from TRBV4-2 and TRBJ2-5, and TRBD2 matches 8 of the central bases. The last part of the DNA fits TRBJ2-7 better; the J call may be wrong. The base sequence is TGTGCCAGCAGCCAAGACCTCCGGGGGGGCTACGAGCAGTACTTC. This gives the protein CASSQDLRGGYEQYF.